A single sample gave rise to the 9 T cell receptor beta chains below, sequenced in a study of esophageal squamous cell carcinoma under preoperative chemotherapy. The time point was: before preoperative PTX-NDP chemotherapy. TCRdb re-called the PCR reads with MiXCR, one entry per CDR3 protein. This table holds roughly 16,000 distinct CDR3 sequences, around half found once. This specimen was acquired from a patient given preoperative chemotherapy. The receptors derive from a human donor with esophageal squamous cell carcinoma. The donor label of this sample is uncertain.

The chain combines TRBV5-5 with TRBJ2-5; the D call may be TRBD1 or TRBD2 (6 bases each). The CDR3 is 13 residues long. Germline V CDR1 and CDR2: SGHKS, YYEKEE (reference sequence). The V gene lost 0 bases and the J gene lost 5 bases, with 8 bases spanning the gap. The CDR3: CASSLAGAETQYF. For the CDR3, the DNA is TGTGCCAGCAGCTTGGCGGGGGCGGAGACCCAGTACTTC.

In regard to this clonotype: At one end, the junction sequence differs from germline, possibly due to a read error. The chain links TRBV19 to TRBJ2-1; 7 nucleotides match TRBD2. Germline assignment: CDR1 LNHDA and CDR2 SQIVND (reference sequence). This CDR3 is built from 12 residues. The CDR3 spells CASSIWGGSRVF. CDR3 in DNA: TGTGCCAGTAGTATCTGGGGGGGGTCTAGGGTCTTC.

V gene TRBV6-1 combines with J gene TRBJ2-1; 9 nucleotides align to TRBD1. The J call may be wrong; the DNA end is better matched by TRBJ2-5. The CDR3 runs to 16 residues. Germline CDR1 is MNHNS and CDR2 is SASEGT. CDR3 nucleotide sequence: TGTGCCAGCAGTATCTTCTCCGGGACAGGGCCCGAGACCCAGTACTTC. This translates into CASSIFSGTGPETQYF.

This clonotype was detected once. The final CDR3 position lacks the conserved phenylalanine or tryptophan, pointing to a likely read error. The genes are TRBV7-7 and TRBJ2-5; perhaps D is TRBD1 or TRBD2 (5 bases each). The CDR3 spans 15 residues. Looked up from germline, CDR1 is SSHAT and CDR2 is FNYEAQ (reference sequence). CDR3 DNA: TGTGCTAGCGTACTGGGGGAAGGGACCCAAGAGACCCAGTACTCC. As protein: CASVLGEGTQETQYS.

A note on this clonotype: One junction end does not reproduce the germline sequence, and a read error may be involved. This CDR3 is CASRSPNGEDTQYF. In DNA, the CDR3 is TGTGCCAGCAGATCACCAAACGGAGAAGACACGCAGTACTTT. V is TRBV7-2 and J is TRBJ2-3; the D is unclear. The CDR3 runs 14 residues. Looked up from germline, CDR1 is SGHTA and CDR2 is FQGNSA.

J is TRBJ2-1 and V is TRBV7-6, with D perhaps TRBD2 (5 bases). The length of the CDR3 is 12 residues. Germline values: CDR1 SGHVS, CDR2 FNYEAQ. V dropped 5 bases and J dropped 5 bases, with 7 bases sitting between them. CDR3 DNA: TGTGCCAGCAGCGACGGGGACAATGAGCAGTTCTTC. Protein sequence: CASSDGDNEQFF.

The chain carries TRBV5-8 and TRBJ2-5; D is possibly TRBD1 or TRBD2 (6 bases each). The J call may be mistaken, given a closer DNA end match to TRBJ2-7. Germline V CDR1 and CDR2: SGHTS, YDEGEE. The CDR3 runs to 15 residues. In DNA, the CDR3 is TGTGCCAGCAGCCTGGAGGGGGGTCAGGGGTACGAGCAGTACTTC. It codes for CASSLEGGQGYEQYF.

The rearrangement joins TRBV3-1 to TRBJ2-5, with 7 bases fitting TRBD2. The CDR3 is made up of 15 amino acids. Germline V gene data show CDR1 as LGHDT and CDR2 as YNNKEL (reference sequence). V lost 5 bases, J lost 5 bases, and 11 bases stayed unmatched. For the CDR3, the DNA is TGTGCCAGCAGCGGGGGGGACTCAGGCATGGAGACCCAGTACTTC. This encodes CASSGGDSGMETQYF.

With respect to this clonotype: A single base separates this from a much larger clone, so it may be a read error. The chain uses TRBV7-2 and TRBJ2-5, with a tentative D call TRBD2 (7 bases). The J call may be incorrect, as the DNA end agrees better with TRBJ2-1. This CDR3 comprises 14 residues. Germline V gene data show CDR1 as SGHTA and CDR2 as FQGNSA. CDR3 DNA: TGTGCCAGCAGCTCCTACGGGGGGCAAGAGACCCAGTTCTTC. Amino acid sequence: CASSSYGGQETQFF.